This T cell receptor beta chain was observed in a study of cytomegalovirus exposure and HLA in healthy donors. General study points: Trimming of TCR beta V- and J-genes showed a link, identified in a later analysis, to a missense DCLRE1C variant.

Germline-derived CDR1 and CDR2 are MNHEY and SVGAGI. Trimming removed 6 bases from V and 3 bases from J, with 7 bases in between. The CDR3 is 12 amino acids. This clone has only a few counts. The antigen remains undetermined. The PCR used 60 Vbeta and 13 Jbeta primers. The assay was immunoSEQ multiplex PCR, and TCRdb's table has in-frame clones only and misses some. Counted here are some 190,000 clones, 65% to 85% occurring once; the ten biggest clones make up around 2%. This sequence originates from a man aged 18 to 30 in good health and CMV-seronegative. The chain uses TRBV6-5 and TRBJ2-3; tentatively, D is TRBD2 (5 bases). Sequences were obtained from PBMCs. CDR3 coding DNA: TGTGCCAGCAGAGCGGCAACAGATACGCAGTATTTT. Protein: CASRAATDTQYF.